The clone carrying this T cell receptor (beta chain) has only a few counts. TCRdb analysed the 5' RACE reads with MiXCR anew, one entry per CDR3 protein. Here the sample spans tens of thousands of distinct CDR3 sequences, 4% to 5% being singletons. This record comes from a study of T cells of healthy individuals. The CDR3 is 13 residues long. Trimming pared 3 bases from V and 0 bases from J, leaving 6 bases between. CDR1 and CDR2 (germline): DFQATT, SNEGSKA (reference sequence). The chain joins TRBV20-1 to TRBJ1-5, with D hard to call. The receptor was derived from a human donor in good health. The CDR3 nucleotides are TGCAGTGCTAGGACAAGTAGCAATCAGCCCCAGCATTTT. This translates into CSARTSSNQPQHF.